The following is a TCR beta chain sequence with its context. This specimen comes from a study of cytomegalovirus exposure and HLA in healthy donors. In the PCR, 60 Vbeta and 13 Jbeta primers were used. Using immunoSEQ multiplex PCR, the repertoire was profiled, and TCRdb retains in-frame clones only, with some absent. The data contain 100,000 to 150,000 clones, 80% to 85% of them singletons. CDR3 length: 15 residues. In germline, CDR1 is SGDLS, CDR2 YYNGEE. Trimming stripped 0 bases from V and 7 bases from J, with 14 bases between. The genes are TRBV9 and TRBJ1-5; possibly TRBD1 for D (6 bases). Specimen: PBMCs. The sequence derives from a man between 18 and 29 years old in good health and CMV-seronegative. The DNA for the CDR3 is TGTGCCAGCAGCGTAGATACAGGGAAAGGGCAGCCCCAGCATTTT. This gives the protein CASSVDTGKGQPQHF.